The entry below gives a single TCR beta chain sequence along with its context. This entry belongs to a study of blood T cell repertoires in COVID-19. Study-level information: Sample material is recorded as cDNA or gDNA derived from T cells, B-cell-depleted T cells, or PBMCs.

Assignment of participants to cohorts was predicated upon participant-reported clinical history. The CDR3 is 15 amino acids. V was trimmed by 6 bases and J by 4 bases, leaving 15 bases between them. CDR1 and CDR2 (germline): MNHEY, SMNVEV (reference sequence). Generated by immunoSEQ multiplex PCR, the TCRdb table keeps only in-frame clones and is missing some. The sample lists 150,000 to 200,000 clones, 70% to 80% occurring once. Input material: PBMCs or T cells enriched from blood (not recorded which). This sequence was found in a woman between 45 and 60 years old who had recovered from COVID-19. The chain carries TRBV27 and TRBJ2-2, with D maybe TRBD2 (6 bases). CDR3 region: CASSKNGRSTGELFF. In nucleotides, the CDR3 is TGTGCCAGCAGCAAAAACGGGAGATCCACCGGGGAGCTGTTTTTT.